Listed below are T cell receptor beta chains from one sample, sequenced in a study of blood T cell repertoires in COVID-19. Sequencing used immunoSEQ multiplex PCR; TCRdb keeps in-frame clones, though not all of them. The sample lists about 340,000 clones, around 90% occurring once. The sample consisted of PBMCs or T cells enriched from blood (not recorded which). The receptors derive from a woman aged 25 to 39 who had recovered from COVID-19. The CDR3 runs from the conserved cysteine through the conserved F or W. The D gene is left open where the match is weak. The listing skips clone size in some rows; elsewhere it reads once, few, many or a size class.

j_gene | len | abundance | d_gene | v_gene | CDR3aa | CDR3nt
TRBJ1-1 | 15 | - | TRBD1 | TRBV4-3 | CASSQQRDRNTEAFF | TGCGCCAGCAGTCAGCAGAGGGACAGGAACACTGAAGCTTTCTTT
TRBJ2-5 | 15 | - | TRBD2 | TRBV29-1 | CSVGWGAGVQETQYF | TGCAGCGTCGGGTGGGGAGCGGGGGTCCAAGAGACCCAGTACTTC
TRBJ2-3 | 14 | - | - | TRBV4-2 | CASSPGLAKVTQYF | TGTGCCAGCAGCCCCGGCCTAGCCAAGGTTACGCAGTATTTT
TRBJ2-1 | 17 | - | TRBD2 | TRBV15 | CAVHKGAGEYKGNEQFF | TGTGCCGTTCATAAAGGGGCGGGAGAATATAAGGGGAATGAGCAGTTCTTC
TRBJ2-1 | 14 | few | TRBD2 | TRBV9 | CASSTRLAGNEQFF | TGTGCCAGCAGCACCCGACTAGCAGGCAATGAGCAGTTCTTC
TRBJ1-2 | 15 | - | TRBD1 | TRBV27 | CASSATDRANYGYTF | TGTGCCAGCAGCGCCACCGACAGGGCCAACTATGGCTACACCTTC
TRBJ2-7 | 15 | few | TRBD1 | TRBV7-9 | CASSLPGQGAGEQYF | TGTGCCAGCAGCCTGCCGGGACAGGGGGCAGGCGAGCAGTACTTC
TRBJ1-1 | 14 | - | TRBD1 | TRBV6-2/TRBV6-3 | CASSLTGGATEAFF | TGTGCCAGCAGCTTGACAGGGGGCGCGACTGAAGCTTTCTTT
TRBJ2-5 | 14 | - | - | TRBV7-9 | CASTKRSSQETQYF | TGTGCCAGCACCAAACGGAGTAGCCAAGAGACCCAGTACTTC
TRBJ2-7 | 13 | - | - | TRBV4-2 | CASSQEQRREQYF | TGTGCCAGCAGCCAAGAGCAGCGGCGCGAGCAGTACTTC
TRBJ2-3 | 16 | - | - | TRBV11-3 | CASSRRSAGSTDTQYF | TGTGCCAGCAGCCGACGGTCGGCAGGGAGCACAGATACGCAGTATTTT
TRBJ1-1 | 16 | - | - | TRBV4-3 | CASSQDASGGAWEAFF | TGCGCCAGCAGCCAAGATGCGTCTGGTGGTGCCTGGGAAGCTTTCTTT
TRBJ2-5 | 16 | - | TRBD2 | TRBV7-2 | CASSPGGGPNRATQYF | TGTGCCAGCAGCCCCGGGGGGGGTCCGAATAGAGCGACCCAGTACTTC
TRBJ2-6 | 15 | - | - | TRBV19 | CASSMSGSGANVLTF | TGTGCCAGTAGTATGAGCGGCTCTGGGGCCAACGTCCTGACTTTC
TRBJ1-5 | 15 | medium-sized | TRBD1 | TRBV6-5 | CASTRTGAGNQPQHF | TGTGCCAGCACTAGGACAGGGGCGGGTAATCAGCCCCAGCATTTT
TRBJ1-1 | 13 | - | - | TRBV7-3 | CASSLKGGTEAFF | TGTGCCAGCAGCTTAAAAGGAGGCACTGAAGCTTTCTTT
TRBJ2-5 | 13 | - | - | TRBV6-5 | CASTLDGTQTQYF | TGTGCCAGCACTCTAGACGGTACCCAGACCCAGTACTTC
TRBJ1-1 | 12 | - | - | TRBV3-1/TRBV3-2 | CASSQDGSEAFF | TGTGCCAGCAGCCAAGACGGGAGTGAAGCTTTCTTT
TRBJ1-5 | 15 | once | TRBD1 | TRBV7-9 | CASSPTGQGNQPQHF | TGTGCCAGCAGCCCAACGGGACAGGGGAATCAGCCCCAGCATTTT
TRBJ1-4 | 15 | - | - | TRBV19 | CASSPGLATNEKLFF | TGTGCCAGTAGTCCCGGACTCGCAACTAATGAAAAACTGTTTTTT
TRBJ1-5 | 13 | - | - | TRBV28 | CASSAGVHQPQHF | TGTGCCAGCAGTGCGGGGGTTCATCAGCCCCAGCATTTT
TRBJ2-7 | 16 | - | TRBD1 | TRBV5-5 | CASSPPPGQASYEQYF | TGTGCCAGCAGCCCCCCACCGGGACAGGCCTCCTACGAGCAGTACTTC
TRBJ1-2 | 12 | - | - | TRBV12-3/TRBV12-4 | CASSFLNYGYTF | TGTGCCAGCAGTTTCCTGAACTATGGCTACACCTTC
TRBJ2-2 | 11 | once | - | TRBV24-1 | CATREGGELFF | TGTGCCACCAGGGAGGGCGGGGAGCTGTTTTTT
TRBJ1-5 | 14 | - | - | TRBV28 | CASKQTYSNQPQHF | TGTGCCAGCAAACAGACCTATAGCAATCAGCCCCAGCATTTT
TRBJ2-7 | 18 | - | TRBD2 | TRBV28 | CASSVFVLSGGYLYEQYF | TGTGCCAGCAGTGTCTTCGTTCTCAGCGGGGGTTATCTCTACGAGCAGTACTTC
TRBJ2-5 | 15 | once | - | TRBV6-2/TRBV6-3 | CASSYGPVEGETQYF | TGTGCCAGCAGTTATGGACCGGTTGAGGGAGAGACCCAGTACTTC
TRBJ1-1 | 14 | once | - | TRBV3-1/TRBV3-2 | CASSQVGAKGEAFF | TGTGCCAGCAGCCAAGTAGGGGCCAAGGGTGAAGCTTTCTTT
TRBJ2-7 | 15 | - | TRBD2 | TRBV28 | CASSSPGGGTYEQYF | TGTGCCAGCAGTTCCCCCGGGGGGGGTACCTACGAGCAGTACTTC
TRBJ2-2 | 14 | - | TRBD2 | TRBV4-1 | CASSLLAGVGELFF | TGCGCCAGCAGCCTACTAGCGGGAGTCGGGGAGCTGTTTTTT
TRBJ1-4 | 13 | - | - | TRBV27 | CASSFQTGNELFF | TGTGCCAGCAGTTTTCAAACAGGGAATGAACTGTTTTTT
TRBJ1-3 | 15 | - | - | TRBV18 | CASSPPGFGGNTIYF | TGTGCCAGCTCACCTCCGGGATTCGGTGGAAACACCATATATTTT
TRBJ2-7 | 17 | - | - | TRBV21-1 | CASSKGGRRGPTYEQYF | TGTGCCAGCAGCAAAGGTGGGCGCAGGGGGCCAACCTACGAGCAGTACTTC
TRBJ2-7 | 15 | - | - | TRBV6-1 | CASSEIRGQPYEQYF | TGTGCCAGCAGTGAGATTAGAGGTCAGCCCTACGAGCAGTACTTC
TRBJ2-2 | 15 | - | - | TRBV5-1 | CASSSSAGLIGELFF | TGCGCCAGCAGCTCGTCGGCAGGGTTGATCGGGGAGCTGTTTTTT
TRBJ1-2 | 14 | - | - | TRBV6-5 | CGFGSGPANYGYTF | TGTGGTTTCGGCAGTGGGCCCGCTAACTATGGCTACACCTTC
TRBJ1-2 | 14 | - | - | TRBV14 | CASSQEQRTYGYTF | TGTGCCAGCAGCCAAGAACAGAGAACGTATGGCTACACCTTC
TRBJ2-3 | 15 | - | - | TRBV30 | CAWMGSALPADTQYF | TGTGCCTGGATGGGTAGCGCGCTACCTGCGGATACGCAGTATTTT
TRBJ2-2 | 15 | - | - | TRBV29-1 | CSVEAGSPVAGELFF | TGCAGCGTTGAAGCCGGGTCCCCCGTGGCCGGGGAGCTGTTTTTT
TRBJ1-1 | 13 | - | - | TRBV6-5 | CASTRGGTTEAFF | TGTGCCAGCACCCGCGGCGGAACAACTGAAGCTTTCTTT
TRBJ2-4 | 17 | - | TRBD1 | TRBV5-8 | CASSQPGQGGLLYIQYF | TGTGCCAGCAGCCAACCAGGACAGGGGGGGTTGTTGTACATTCAGTACTTC
TRBJ2-1 | 11 | - | - | TRBV2 | CATAIDNEQFF | TGTGCCACCGCAATAGACAATGAGCAGTTCTTC
TRBJ2-3 | 12 | - | - | TRBV7-9 | CASGTIADTQYF | TGTGCCAGCGGTACTATTGCAGATACGCAGTATTTT
TRBJ1-6 | 16 | - | - | TRBV4-1 | CASSLTTGSVSSPLHF | TGCGCCAGCAGCCTCACTACGGGGAGTGTGAGTTCACCCCTCCACTTT
TRBJ1-2 | 15 | - | - | TRBV6-4 | CASTDGGSHLYGYTF | TGTGCCAGCACCGACGGGGGAAGTCATCTCTATGGCTACACCTTC